This T cell receptor (beta chain) appears in the sequencing data of a study of glioma-infiltrating T cells after dendritic cell vaccination. Across the whole study: Dendritic cell vaccination trial patients had either newly diagnosed or recurrent glioblastoma. At biweekly intervals, patients got three intradermal dendritic cell vaccine injections.

V was pared by 7 bases and J by 2 bases, with 10 bases of the junction left unmatched. CDR1 PRHDT and CDR2 FYEKMQ come from the germline V gene (reference sequence). This CDR3 region has 17 residues. Time point specified: after dendritic cell vaccination, including at tumor progression/relapse. Here immunoSEQ multiplex PCR was the method, and the copy in TCRdb shows in-frame clones only, minus some. The sample gives 100,000 or so clones, about 90% of which show up once; roughly 2.5% is in the top ten. The sequence came from a human donor with glioblastoma. The rearrangement joins TRBV13 to TRBJ2-6; 8 bases are a match to TRBD2. The sample in question was blood, obtained after dendritic cell vaccination. CDR3 coding DNA: TGTGCCAGCAAGGACTACCGGGAGGGCCCTGGGGCCAACGTCCTGACTTTC. Protein: CASKDYREGPGANVLTF.